This T cell receptor beta chain appears in the sequencing data of a study of blood T cell repertoires in COVID-19. Per the original data handling: Cell counts per sample came from amplifying reference gene primers. Profiled with immunoSEQ multiplex PCR; TCRdb holds only in-frame clones, not every one. V, J and clone size derive from that table, while D and trimming were established from the DNA sequence. The sample carries about 280,000 clones, 75% to 90% recorded once. The CDR3 totals 19 residues. V trimming: 5 bases; J trimming: 2 bases; junction bases outside the gene matches: 14. The germline gives CDR1 MNHEY, CDR2 SMNVEV (reference sequence). Researchers sorted participants into cohorts using their self-reported clinical history.

Sequencing was performed on PBMCs or T cells enriched from blood (not recorded which). This sequence joins TRBV27 and TRBJ2-7, with 14 nucleotides matching TRBD2. This clonotype was sampled from a woman in her forties or fifties who had recovered from COVID-19. The CDR3 is CASSPYAGTSGSRTYEQYF. The CDR3 nucleotides are TGTGCCAGCAGTCCCTACGCCGGGACTAGCGGGAGTAGGACCTACGAGCAGTACTTC.